The T cell receptor (beta chain) under discussion was sequenced for a study of blood T cell repertoires in COVID-19. Study-level background: COVID-19 samples, acute and convalescent, were from the United States, Italy and Spain.

The CDR3 consists of 17 residues. Germline V lookup: CDR1 SEHNR, CDR2 FQNEAQ (reference sequence). V gave up 5 bases and J gave up 0 bases; unmatched junction bases: 9. Produced via immunoSEQ multiplex PCR; TCRdb's table is partial and in-frame only. The table has some 45,000 clones, roughly nine tenths seen once. The clonotype was recovered from a human donor in a cohort sampled during active COVID-19. The chain combines TRBV7-9 with TRBJ2-1; 8 bases map to TRBD2. Material for sequencing was peripheral blood. Written as DNA, the CDR3 is TGTGCCAGCAGCGCCAGACTAGCGCCTAGCTCCTACAATGAGCAGTTCTTC. This translates into CASSARLAPSSYNEQFF.